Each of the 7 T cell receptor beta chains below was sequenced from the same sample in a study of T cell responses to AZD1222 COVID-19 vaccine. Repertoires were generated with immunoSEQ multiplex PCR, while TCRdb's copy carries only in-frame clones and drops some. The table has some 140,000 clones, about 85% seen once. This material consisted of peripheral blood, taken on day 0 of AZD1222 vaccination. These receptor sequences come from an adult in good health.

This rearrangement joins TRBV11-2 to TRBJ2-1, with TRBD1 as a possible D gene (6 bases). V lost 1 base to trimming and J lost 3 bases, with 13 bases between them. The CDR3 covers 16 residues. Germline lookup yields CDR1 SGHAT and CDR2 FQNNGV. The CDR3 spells CASSLGGGSFYNEQFF. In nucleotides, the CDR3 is TGTGCCAGCAGCTTAGGAGGGGGATCCTTCTACAATGAGCAGTTCTTC.

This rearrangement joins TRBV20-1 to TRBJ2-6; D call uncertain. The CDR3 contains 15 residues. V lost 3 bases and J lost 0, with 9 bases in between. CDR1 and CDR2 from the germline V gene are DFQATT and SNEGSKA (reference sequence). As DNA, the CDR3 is TGCAGTGCTAGTGAGGCCAACTCTGGGGCCAACGTCCTGACTTTC. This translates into CSASEANSGANVLTF.

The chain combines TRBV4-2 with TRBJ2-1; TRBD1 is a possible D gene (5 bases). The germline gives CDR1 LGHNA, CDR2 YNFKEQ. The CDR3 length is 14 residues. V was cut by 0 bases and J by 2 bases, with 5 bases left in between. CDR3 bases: TGTGCCAGCAGCCAAGAAGGGGCCTACAATGAGCAGTTCTTC. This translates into CASSQEGAYNEQFF.

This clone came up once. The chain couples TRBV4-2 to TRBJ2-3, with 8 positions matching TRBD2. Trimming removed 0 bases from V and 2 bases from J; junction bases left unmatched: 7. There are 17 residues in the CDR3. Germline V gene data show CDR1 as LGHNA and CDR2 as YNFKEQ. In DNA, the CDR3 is TGTGCCAGCAGCCAAGATGTACTAGCGGCAATCACAGATACGCAGTATTTT. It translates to CASSQDVLAAITDTQYF.

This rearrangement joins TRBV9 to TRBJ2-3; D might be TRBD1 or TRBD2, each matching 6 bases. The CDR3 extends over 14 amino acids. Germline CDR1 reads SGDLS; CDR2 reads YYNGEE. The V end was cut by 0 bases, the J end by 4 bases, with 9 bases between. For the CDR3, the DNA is TGTGCCAGCAGCGTAGAGGGGGGCCCAGATACGCAGTATTTT. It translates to CASSVEGGPDTQYF. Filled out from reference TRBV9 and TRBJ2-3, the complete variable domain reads DSGVTQTPKHLITATGQRVTLRCSPRSGDLSVYWYQQSLDQGLQFLIQYYNGEERAKGNILERFSAQQFPDLHSELNLSSLELGDSALYFCASSVEGGPDTQYFGPGTRLTVL.

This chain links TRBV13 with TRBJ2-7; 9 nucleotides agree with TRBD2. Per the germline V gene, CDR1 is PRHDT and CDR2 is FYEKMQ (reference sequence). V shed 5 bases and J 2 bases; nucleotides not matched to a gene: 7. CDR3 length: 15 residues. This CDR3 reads CASSPRLAGPYEQYF. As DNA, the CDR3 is TGTGCCAGCAGCCCTCGTCTAGCGGGGCCCTACGAGCAGTACTTC.

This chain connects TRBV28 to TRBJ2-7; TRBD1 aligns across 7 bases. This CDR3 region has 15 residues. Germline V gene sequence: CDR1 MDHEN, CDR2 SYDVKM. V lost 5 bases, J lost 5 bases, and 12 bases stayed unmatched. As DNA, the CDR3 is TGTGCCAGCAGTCCGAGACAGGGTCACGCTAACGAGCAGTACTTC. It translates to CASSPRQGHANEQYF.